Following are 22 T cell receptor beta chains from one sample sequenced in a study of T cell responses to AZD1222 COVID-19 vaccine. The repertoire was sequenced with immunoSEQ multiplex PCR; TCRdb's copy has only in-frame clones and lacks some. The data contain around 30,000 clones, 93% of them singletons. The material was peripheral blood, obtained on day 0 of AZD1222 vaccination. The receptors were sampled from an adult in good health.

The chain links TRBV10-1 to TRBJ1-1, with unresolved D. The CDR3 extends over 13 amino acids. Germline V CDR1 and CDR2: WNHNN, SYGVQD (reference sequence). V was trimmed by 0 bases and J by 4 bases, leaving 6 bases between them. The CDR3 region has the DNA TGCGCCAGCAGTGAGTCCCGTAGCACTGAAGCTTTCTTT. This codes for CASSESRSTEAFF.

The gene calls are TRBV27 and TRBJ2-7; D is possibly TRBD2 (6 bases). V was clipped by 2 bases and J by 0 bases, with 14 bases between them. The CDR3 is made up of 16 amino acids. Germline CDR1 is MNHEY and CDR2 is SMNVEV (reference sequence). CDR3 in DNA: TGTGCCAGCAGTTTACAAGCGGGCCGTTCCTCCTACGAGCAGTACTTC. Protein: CASSLQAGRSSYEQYF.

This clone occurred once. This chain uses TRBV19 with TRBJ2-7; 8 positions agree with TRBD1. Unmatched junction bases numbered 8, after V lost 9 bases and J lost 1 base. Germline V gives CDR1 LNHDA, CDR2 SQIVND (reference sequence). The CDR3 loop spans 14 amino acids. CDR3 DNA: TGTGCCAGCACGGGACAGGAATCTTCCTACGAGCAGTACTTC. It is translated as CASTGQESSYEQYF.

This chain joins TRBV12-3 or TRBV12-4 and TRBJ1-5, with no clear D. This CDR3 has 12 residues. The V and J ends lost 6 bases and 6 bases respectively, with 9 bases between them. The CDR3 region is CASRIGSQPQHF. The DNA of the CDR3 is TGTGCCAGCAGGATAGGAAGTCAGCCCCAGCATTTT.

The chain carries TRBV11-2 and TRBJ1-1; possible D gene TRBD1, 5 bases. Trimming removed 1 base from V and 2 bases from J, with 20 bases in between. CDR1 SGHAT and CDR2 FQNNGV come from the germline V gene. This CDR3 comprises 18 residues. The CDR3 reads CASSLARGREAINTEAFF. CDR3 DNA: TGTGCCAGCAGCTTAGCCCGGGGGAGAGAGGCTATTAACACTGAAGCTTTCTTT.

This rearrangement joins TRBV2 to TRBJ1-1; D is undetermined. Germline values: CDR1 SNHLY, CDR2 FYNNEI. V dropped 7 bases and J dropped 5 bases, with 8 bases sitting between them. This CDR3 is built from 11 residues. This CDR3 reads CASKMDTEAFF. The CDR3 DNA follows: TGTGCCAGCAAAATGGATACTGAAGCTTTCTTT.

CDR3 amino acids: CASSLTHGDTQYF. CDR3 nucleotide sequence: TGTGCCAGCAGCTTGACACATGGAGATACGCAGTATTTT. This sequence joins TRBV7-2 and TRBJ2-3; D ambiguous. CDR3 length: 13 residues. Germline V gene lookup returns CDR1 SGHTA and CDR2 FQGNSA. Trimming stripped 3 bases from V and 5 bases from J, with 9 bases between.

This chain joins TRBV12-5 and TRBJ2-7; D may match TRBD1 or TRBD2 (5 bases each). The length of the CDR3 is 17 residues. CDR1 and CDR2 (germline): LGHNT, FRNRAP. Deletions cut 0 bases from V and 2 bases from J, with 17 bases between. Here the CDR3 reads CASGLVRMRDPAYEQYF. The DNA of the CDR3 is TGTGCTAGTGGTTTGGTACGGATGAGGGACCCTGCCTACGAGCAGTACTTC.

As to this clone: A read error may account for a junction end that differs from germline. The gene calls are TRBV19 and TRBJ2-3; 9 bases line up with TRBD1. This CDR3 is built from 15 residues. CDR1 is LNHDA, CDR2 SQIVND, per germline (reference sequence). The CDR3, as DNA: TGTGCCAGTAGTATTGGGGGACAGGGCACCCCTCTATGGGATTTT. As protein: CASSIGGQGTPLWDF.

CDR3 residues: CASSDGTGNTGELFF. The CDR3 DNA follows: TGTGCCAGCAGTGACGGGACAGGGAACACCGGGGAGCTGTTTTTT. The chain has TRBV6-4 and TRBJ2-2; TRBD1 agrees at 8 bases. The V gene's germline CDR1 is MRHNA and CDR2 SNTAGT. The CDR3 sequence is 15 residues long. J gave up 1 base and V 2 bases, and 0 bases lay outside the gene matches.

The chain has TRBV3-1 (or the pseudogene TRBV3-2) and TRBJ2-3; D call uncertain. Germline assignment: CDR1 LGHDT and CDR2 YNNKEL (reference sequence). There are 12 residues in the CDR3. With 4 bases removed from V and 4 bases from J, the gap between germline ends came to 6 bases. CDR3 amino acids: CASSRLPDTQYF. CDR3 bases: TGTGCCAGCAGCCGCCTCCCAGATACGCAGTATTTT.

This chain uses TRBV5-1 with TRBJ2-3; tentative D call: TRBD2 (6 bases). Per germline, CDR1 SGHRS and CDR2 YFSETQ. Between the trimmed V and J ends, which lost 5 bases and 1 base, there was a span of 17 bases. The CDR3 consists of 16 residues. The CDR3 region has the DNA TGCGCCAGCAGGTCGGGACTTACGAGAGGCACAGATACGCAGTATTTT. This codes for CASRSGLTRGTDTQYF.

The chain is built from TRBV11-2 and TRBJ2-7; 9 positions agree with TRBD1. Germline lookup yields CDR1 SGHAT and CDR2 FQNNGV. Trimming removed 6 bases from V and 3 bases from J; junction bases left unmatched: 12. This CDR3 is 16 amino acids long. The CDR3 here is CASSLMGTGLLYEQYF. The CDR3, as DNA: TGTGCCAGCAGTTTGATGGGGACAGGGCTACTCTACGAGCAGTACTTC.

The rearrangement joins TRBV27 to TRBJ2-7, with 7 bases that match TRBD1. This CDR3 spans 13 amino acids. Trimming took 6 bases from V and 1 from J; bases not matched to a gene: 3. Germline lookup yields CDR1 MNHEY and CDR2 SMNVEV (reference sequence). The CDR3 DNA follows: TGTGCCAGCAGCCGGGACAGATCCTACGAGCAGTACTTC. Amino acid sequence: CASSRDRSYEQYF.

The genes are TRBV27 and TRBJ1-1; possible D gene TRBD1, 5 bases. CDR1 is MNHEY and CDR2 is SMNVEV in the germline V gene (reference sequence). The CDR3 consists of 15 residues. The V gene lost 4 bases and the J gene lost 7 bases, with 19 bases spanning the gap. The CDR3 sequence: CASSSYSGRGSEAFF. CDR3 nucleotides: TGTGCCAGCAGTTCCTACTCGGGGAGGGGAAGTGAAGCTTTCTTT.

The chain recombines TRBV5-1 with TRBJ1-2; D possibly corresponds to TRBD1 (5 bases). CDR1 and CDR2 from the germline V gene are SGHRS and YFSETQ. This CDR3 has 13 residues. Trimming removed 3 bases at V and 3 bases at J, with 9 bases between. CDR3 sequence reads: CASSSTGDYGYTF. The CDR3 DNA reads TGCGCCAGCAGCTCAACAGGTGACTATGGCTACACCTTC.

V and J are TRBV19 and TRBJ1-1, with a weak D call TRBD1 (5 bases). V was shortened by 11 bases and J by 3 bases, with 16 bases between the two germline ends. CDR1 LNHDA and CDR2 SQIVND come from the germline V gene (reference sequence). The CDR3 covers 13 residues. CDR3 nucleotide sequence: TGTGCCTTCCCCAGGGAGGGGTACACTGAAGCTTTCTTT. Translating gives CAFPREGYTEAFF.

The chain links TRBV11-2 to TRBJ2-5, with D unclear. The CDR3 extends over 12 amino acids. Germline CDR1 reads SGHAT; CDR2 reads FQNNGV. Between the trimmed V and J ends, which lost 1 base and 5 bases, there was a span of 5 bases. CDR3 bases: TGTGCCAGCAGCTTAGGCTCGGAGACCCAGTACTTC. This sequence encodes CASSLGSETQYF.

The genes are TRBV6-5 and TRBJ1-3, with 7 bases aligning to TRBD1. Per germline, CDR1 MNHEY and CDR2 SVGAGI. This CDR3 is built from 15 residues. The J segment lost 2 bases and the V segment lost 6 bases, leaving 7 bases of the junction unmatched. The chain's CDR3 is CASRRQGVPGNTIYF. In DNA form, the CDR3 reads TGTGCCAGCAGGCGACAGGGAGTTCCTGGAAACACCATATATTTT.

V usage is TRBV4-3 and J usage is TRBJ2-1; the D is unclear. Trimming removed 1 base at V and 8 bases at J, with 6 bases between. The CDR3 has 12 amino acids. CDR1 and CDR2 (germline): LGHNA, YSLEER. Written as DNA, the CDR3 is TGCGCCAGCAGCCAAGGTTCGCATGAGCAGTTCTTC. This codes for CASSQGSHEQFF.

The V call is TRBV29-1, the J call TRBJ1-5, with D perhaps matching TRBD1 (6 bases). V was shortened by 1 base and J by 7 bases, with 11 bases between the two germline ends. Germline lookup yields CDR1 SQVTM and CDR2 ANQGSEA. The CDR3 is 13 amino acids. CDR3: CSVEGQDGQPQHF. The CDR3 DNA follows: TGCAGCGTTGAAGGACAGGACGGGCAGCCCCAGCATTTT.

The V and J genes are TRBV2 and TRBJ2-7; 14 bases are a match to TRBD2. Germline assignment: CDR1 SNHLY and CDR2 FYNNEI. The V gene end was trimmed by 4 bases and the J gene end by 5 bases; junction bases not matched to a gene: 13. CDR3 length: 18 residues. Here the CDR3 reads CASSAPGLAGGPVDEQYF. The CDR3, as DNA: TGTGCCAGCAGTGCTCCAGGACTAGCGGGAGGCCCCGTTGACGAGCAGTACTTC.